This TCR beta chain originates from a study of cytomegalovirus exposure and HLA in healthy donors. Overall study: Researchers found that about four fifths of a few hundred genotyped donors fell within the Caucasian-associated ancestry cluster.

The PCR made use of 60 Vbeta and 13 Jbeta primers. TCRdb keeps only in-frame clones here, not all; method: immunoSEQ multiplex PCR. The repertoire includes 100,000 to 150,000 clones, roughly 80% of them detected once, and 20% sits in the top ten. Study findings and constraints: Three chains tied to CMV proved CMV antigen-specific in vitro. Earlier results showed most TCR beta V segments being productive about 90% or about 30% of the time.

This clone was detected a few times. What it binds is unknown. The TCR sequence derives from a man aged 18 to 29 in good health and CMV-seropositive. The source material was PBMCs.

CDR3 amino acids: CAWDQGPNQPQHF. CDR3 DNA sequence: TGTGCCTGGGATCAGGGTCCGAATCAGCCCCAGCATTTT. The chain employs TRBV30 and TRBJ1-5, with a possible D match to TRBD1 (5 bases). V was pared by 5 bases and J by 4 bases, with 12 bases between. The V gene's germline CDR1 is GTSNPN and CDR2 SVGIG (reference sequence). The CDR3 runs to 13 residues.